This section outlines one T cell receptor (beta chain) sequence together with its context. The CDR3 consists of 15 residues. V gave up 2 bases and J gave up 1 base, with 13 bases separating them. Germline assignment: CDR1 GTSNPN and CDR2 SVGIG (reference sequence). This table comes from immunoSEQ multiplex PCR, and its TCRdb copy is limited to in-frame clones, with some not included. In the table there are about 53,000 clones, 65% to 85% of which are singletons. The record originates from a study of PD-1 blockade in classical Hodgkin lymphoma. Each patient experienced a relapse that followed autologous stem cell transplantation, and brentuximab vedotin exposure varied.

This receptor was taken from a human donor with classical Hodgkin lymphoma. The source material was peripheral blood mononuclear cells (PBMCs), sampled at baseline. This chain uses TRBV30 with TRBJ2-3; D call uncertain. DNA of the CDR3: TGTGCCTGGAGTTCACAGCCTACGGGCACAGATACGCAGTATTTT. Encoded protein: CAWSSQPTGTDTQYF.